This T cell receptor beta chain originates from a study of identical twins. There are a few counts of this clonotype. The antigen is not known. The CDR3 length is 13 residues. The germline gives CDR1 MGHDK, CDR2 SYGVNS. The trim removed 6 bases at V and 8 bases at J, leaving 6 bases unmatched. General study points: Reduced insertions were recorded for abundant cord blood beta clonotypes, with no such pattern in memory repertoires.

From the 5' RACE reads, TCRdb called clonotypes with MiXCR, one entry per CDR3 protein. Of a few hundred thousand distinct CDR3 sequences listed, roughly 15% are singletons. These records were also assigned to another study, of yellow fever vaccine responses in identical twins.

V gene TRBV25-1 combines with J gene TRBJ1-2, with 10 bases identical to TRBD1. The sequenced material came from CD4+ T cells sorted from blood. This TCR derives from a woman aged 18-29 years in good health. CDR3 in DNA: TGTGCCAGCAGAGGACAGGGGGTGGGAGGCTACACCTTC. Encoded protein: CASRGQGVGGYTF.